This T cell receptor (beta chain) was identified during a study of T cells in Graves' hyperthyroidism and ophthalmopathy. Study findings and constraints: Most thyroid clonotypes that were expanded above 0.001 also turned up in blood. The model identified upcoming ophthalmopathy a median approximately seven months ahead of onset.

Any patient presenting with uncontrolled infection, other autoimmune disease, pregnancy or lactation was left out. Diagnosing involved the use of clinical symptoms, serum thyroxine and TRAb, thyroid ultrasound and orbital computed tomography. Researchers took RNA transcripts and amplified the TCR beta CDR3 regions from them. Carried out on the TCR CDR3, a first-round RT-PCR used the HTBI primer set. TCRdb called the multiplex PCR reads again in MiXCR, with one record for every CDR3 protein. This table has approximately 640,000 distinct CDR3 sequences, approximately 42% appearing once. Per germline, CDR1 DFQATT and CDR2 SNEGSKA (reference sequence). Trimming cost V 3 bases and J 6 bases; bases outside gene matches: 7. The CDR3 totals 14 residues. In the case of this clonotype: Its target is not known.

The chain links TRBV20-1 to TRBJ2-2; 7 bases align to TRBD1. Sequenced input: peripheral blood or thyroid tissue (not recorded which). This receptor was obtained from an adult man with Graves' disease, either hyperthyroidism or ophthalmopathy (not recorded which). CDR3 bases: TGCAGTGCTAGGCCCCCGACAGGGCCCGGGGAGCTGTTTTTT. Translating gives CSARPPTGPGELFF.